This TCR beta chain was identified during a study of cytomegalovirus exposure and HLA in healthy donors. This clone was seen a single time. Its antigen remains unidentified. The study's findings and limits: In vitro, a few CMV-associated chains proved specific for CMV antigens. Reports showed the classifier diagnosing cytomegalovirus status with high specificity and sensitivity.

Assay: immunoSEQ multiplex PCR; the TCRdb copy retains only in-frame clones and omits some. The profile shows some 220,000 clones, approximately 90% of them singletons. The ends were cut back, 6 bases at V and 6 bases at J, with 18 bases in the middle. CDR1 is SGHDT and CDR2 is YYEEEE in the germline V gene. CDR3 length equals 14 residues. V usage is TRBV5-6 and J usage is TRBJ2-5; perhaps TRBD2 as D (5 bases). Sample: PBMCs. This receptor was taken from a woman between 18 and 30 years old in good health and CMV-seronegative. CDR3 region: CASTSLVLGKTQYF. The CDR3 DNA sequence: TGTGCCAGCACCAGCCTAGTCCTCGGGAAGACCCAGTACTTC.